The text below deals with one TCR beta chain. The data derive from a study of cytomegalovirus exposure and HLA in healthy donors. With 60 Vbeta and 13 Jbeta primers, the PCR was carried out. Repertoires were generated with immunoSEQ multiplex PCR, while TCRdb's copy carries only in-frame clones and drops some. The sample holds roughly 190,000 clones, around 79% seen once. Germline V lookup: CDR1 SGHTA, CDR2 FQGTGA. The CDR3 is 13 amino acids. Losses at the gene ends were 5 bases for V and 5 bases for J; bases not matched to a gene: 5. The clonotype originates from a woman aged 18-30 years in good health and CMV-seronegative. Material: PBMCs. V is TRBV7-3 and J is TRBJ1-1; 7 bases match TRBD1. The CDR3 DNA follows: TGTGCCAGCAGCCTCCGGACAGGAACTGAAGCTTTCTTT. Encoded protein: CASSLRTGTEAFF.